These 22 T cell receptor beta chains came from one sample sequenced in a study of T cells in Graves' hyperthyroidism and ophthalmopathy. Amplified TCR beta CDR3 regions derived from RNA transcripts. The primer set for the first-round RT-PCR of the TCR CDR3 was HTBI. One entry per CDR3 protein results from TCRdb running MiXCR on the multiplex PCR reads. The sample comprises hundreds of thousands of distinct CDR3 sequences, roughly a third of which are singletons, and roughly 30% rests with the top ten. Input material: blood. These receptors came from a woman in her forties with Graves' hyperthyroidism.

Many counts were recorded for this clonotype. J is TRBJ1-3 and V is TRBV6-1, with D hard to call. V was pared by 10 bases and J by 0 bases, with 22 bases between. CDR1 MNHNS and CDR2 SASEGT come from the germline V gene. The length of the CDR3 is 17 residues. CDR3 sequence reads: CATKGERQVASGNTIYF. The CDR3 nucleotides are TGTGCCACCAAAGGCGAAAGGCAGGTAGCCTCTGGAAACACCATATATTTT.

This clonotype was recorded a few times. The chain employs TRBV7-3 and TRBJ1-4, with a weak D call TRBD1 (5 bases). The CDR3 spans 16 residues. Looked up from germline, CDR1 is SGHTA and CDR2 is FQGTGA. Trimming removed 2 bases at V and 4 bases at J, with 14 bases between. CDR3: CASSLAWAGINEKLFF. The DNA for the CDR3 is TGTGCCAGCAGCTTAGCTTGGGCAGGGATTAATGAAAAACTGTTTTTT.

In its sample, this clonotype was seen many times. The CDR3 loop reads CASSFLRASGAEGYTF. The CDR3 DNA reads TGTGCCAGCAGCTTCCTCAGGGCCTCGGGGGCAGAAGGCTACACCTTC. The chain has TRBV7-9 and TRBJ1-2; D is possibly TRBD1 (6 bases). V was pared by 3 bases and J by 8 bases, with 22 bases between. This CDR3 is built from 16 residues. Per the germline V gene, CDR1 is SEHNR and CDR2 is FQNEAQ (reference sequence). The whole variable domain, remainder taken from reference TRBV7-9 and TRBJ1-2, is DTGVSQNPRHKITKRGQNVTFRCDPISEHNRLYWYRQTLGQGPEFLTYFQNEAQLEKSRLLSDRFSAERPKGSFSTLEIQRTEQGDSAMYLCASSFLRASGAEGYTFGSGTRLTVV.

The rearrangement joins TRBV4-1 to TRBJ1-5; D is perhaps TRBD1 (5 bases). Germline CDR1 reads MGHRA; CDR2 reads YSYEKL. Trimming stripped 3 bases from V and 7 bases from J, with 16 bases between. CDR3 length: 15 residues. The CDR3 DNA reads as TGCGCCAGCAGCCATAAGATTCTGGGGGAACAGCCCCAGCATTTT. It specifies CASSHKILGEQPQHF.

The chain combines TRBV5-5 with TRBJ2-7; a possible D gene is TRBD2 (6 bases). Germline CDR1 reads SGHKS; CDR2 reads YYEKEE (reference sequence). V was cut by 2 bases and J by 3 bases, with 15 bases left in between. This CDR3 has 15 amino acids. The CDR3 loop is CASSFYAGLIYEQYF. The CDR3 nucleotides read TGTGCCAGCAGCTTTTACGCGGGACTCATCTACGAGCAGTACTTC.

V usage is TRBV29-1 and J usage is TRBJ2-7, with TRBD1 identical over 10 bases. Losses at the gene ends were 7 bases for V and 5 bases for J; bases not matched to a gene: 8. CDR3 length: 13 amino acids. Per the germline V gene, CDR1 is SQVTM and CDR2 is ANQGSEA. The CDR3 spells CSAGTGVSHEQYF. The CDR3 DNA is TGCAGCGCCGGGACAGGGGTTTCCCACGAGCAGTACTTC.

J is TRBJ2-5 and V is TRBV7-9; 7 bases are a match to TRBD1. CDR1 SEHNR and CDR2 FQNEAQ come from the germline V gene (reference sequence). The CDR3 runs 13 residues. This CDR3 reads CGARDRHQETQYF. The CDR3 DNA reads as TGTGGAGCCCGGGACAGACATCAAGAGACCCAGTACTTC.

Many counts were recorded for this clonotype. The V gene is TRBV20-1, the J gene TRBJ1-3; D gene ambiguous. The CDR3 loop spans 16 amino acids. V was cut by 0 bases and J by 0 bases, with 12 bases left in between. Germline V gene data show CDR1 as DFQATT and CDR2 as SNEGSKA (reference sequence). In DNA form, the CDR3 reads TGCAGTGCTAGAGATCCGATTCCGGACTCTGGAAACACCATATATTTT. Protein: CSARDPIPDSGNTIYF.

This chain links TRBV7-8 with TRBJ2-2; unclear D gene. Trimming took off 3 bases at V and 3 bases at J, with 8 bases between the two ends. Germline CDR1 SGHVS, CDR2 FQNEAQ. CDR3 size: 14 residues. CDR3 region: CASSFRADTGELFF. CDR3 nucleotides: TGTGCCAGCAGCTTTAGGGCGGACACCGGGGAGCTGTTTTTT.

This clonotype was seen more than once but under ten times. CDR3 protein: CASSPIRQGGTEAFF. The CDR3 DNA sequence: TGTGCCAGCAGCCCCATCCGACAGGGAGGAACTGAAGCTTTCTTT. The chain is built from TRBV6-6 and TRBJ1-1; TRBD1 agrees at 7 bases. From germline, CDR1 is MNHNY and CDR2 SVGAGI (reference sequence). This CDR3 region has 15 residues. V was clipped by 6 bases and J by 5 bases; unmatched bases: 12.

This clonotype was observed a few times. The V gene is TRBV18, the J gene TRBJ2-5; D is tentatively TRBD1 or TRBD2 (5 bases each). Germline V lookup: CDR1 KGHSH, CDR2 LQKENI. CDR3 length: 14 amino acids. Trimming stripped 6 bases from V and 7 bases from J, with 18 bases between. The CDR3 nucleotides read TGTGCCAGCTCGCCCAATTCCGAGGGGAGGACCCAGTACTTC. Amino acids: CASSPNSEGRTQYF.

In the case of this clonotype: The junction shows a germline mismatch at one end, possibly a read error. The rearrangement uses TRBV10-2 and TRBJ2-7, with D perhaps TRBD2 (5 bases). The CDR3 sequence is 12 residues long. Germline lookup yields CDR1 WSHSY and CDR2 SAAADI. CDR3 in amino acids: CASSERRNEQYF. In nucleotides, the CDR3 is TGTGCCAGCAGCGAGCGGAGGAACGAGCAGTACTTC.

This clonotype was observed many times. The CDR3 DNA is TGTGCCAGCAGCGTAGGTGGCAAAAAGAACTATGGCTACACCTTC. Encoded protein: CASSVGGKKNYGYTF. V gene TRBV9 combines with J gene TRBJ1-2; D ambiguous. The CDR3 has 15 amino acids. Trimming removed 0 bases at V and 2 bases at J, with 11 bases between. CDR1 and CDR2 (germline): SGDLS, YYNGEE.

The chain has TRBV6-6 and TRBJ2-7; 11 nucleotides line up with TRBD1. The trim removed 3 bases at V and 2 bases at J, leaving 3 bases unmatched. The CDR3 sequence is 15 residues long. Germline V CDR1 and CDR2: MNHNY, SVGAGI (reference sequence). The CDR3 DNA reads TGTGCCAGCAGTTATACGGGACAGGGGGCCTACGAGCAGTACTTC. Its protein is CASSYTGQGAYEQYF.

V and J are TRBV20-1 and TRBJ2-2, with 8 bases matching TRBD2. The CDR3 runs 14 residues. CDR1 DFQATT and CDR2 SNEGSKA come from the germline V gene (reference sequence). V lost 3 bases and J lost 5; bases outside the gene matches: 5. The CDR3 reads CSARPGGRTGELFF. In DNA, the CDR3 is TGCAGTGCTAGGCCGGGAGGGCGGACCGGGGAGCTGTTTTTT.

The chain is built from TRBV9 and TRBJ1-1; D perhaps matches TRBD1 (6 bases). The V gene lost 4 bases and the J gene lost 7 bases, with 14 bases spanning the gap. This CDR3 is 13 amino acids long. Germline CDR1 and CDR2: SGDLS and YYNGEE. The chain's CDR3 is CASSWRTDSEAFF. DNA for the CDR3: TGTGCCAGCAGCTGGCGGACAGACAGTGAAGCTTTCTTT.

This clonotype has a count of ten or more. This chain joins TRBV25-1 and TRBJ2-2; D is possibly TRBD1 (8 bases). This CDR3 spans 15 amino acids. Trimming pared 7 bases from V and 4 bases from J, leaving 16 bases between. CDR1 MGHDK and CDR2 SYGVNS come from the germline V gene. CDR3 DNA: TGTGCCAGCACCAGGACAGGGAGGGGCACCGGGGAGCTGTTTTTT. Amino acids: CASTRTGRGTGELFF.

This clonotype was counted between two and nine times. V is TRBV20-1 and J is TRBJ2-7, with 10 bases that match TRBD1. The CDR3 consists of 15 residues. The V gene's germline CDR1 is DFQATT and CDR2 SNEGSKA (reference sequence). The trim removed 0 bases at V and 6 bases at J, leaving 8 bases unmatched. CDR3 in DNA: TGCAGTGCTAGAGATCTAGGGACAGGGGTGGTCGAGCAGTACTTC. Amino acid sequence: CSARDLGTGVVEQYF.

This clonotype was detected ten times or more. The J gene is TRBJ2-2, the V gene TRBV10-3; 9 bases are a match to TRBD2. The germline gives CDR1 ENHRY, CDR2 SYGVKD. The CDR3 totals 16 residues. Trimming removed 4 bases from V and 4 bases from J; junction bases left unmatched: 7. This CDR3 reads CAISVSSGTVTGELFF. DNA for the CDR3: TGTGCCATCAGTGTGTCTAGCGGGACCGTCACCGGGGAGCTGTTTTTT.

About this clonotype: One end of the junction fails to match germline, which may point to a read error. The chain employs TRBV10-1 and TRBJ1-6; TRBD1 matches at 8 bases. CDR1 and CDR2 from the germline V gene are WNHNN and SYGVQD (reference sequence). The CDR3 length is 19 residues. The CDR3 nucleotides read TGTGCCAGCAGTGACAGGATATATGGCGGACAGGGAAATAATTCACCCCTCCACTTT. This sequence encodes CASSDRIYGGQGNNSPLHF.

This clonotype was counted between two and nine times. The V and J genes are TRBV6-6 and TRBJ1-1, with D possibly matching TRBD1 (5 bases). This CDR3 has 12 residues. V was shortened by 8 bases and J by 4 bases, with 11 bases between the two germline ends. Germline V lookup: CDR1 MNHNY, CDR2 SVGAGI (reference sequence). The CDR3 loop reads CASLRASTEAFF. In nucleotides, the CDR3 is TGTGCCAGCCTCAGGGCTTCCACTGAAGCTTTCTTT.

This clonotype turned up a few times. CDR3 amino acids: CASSSSTGANVLTF. As DNA, the CDR3 is TGTGCCAGCAGCTCCTCGACCGGGGCCAACGTCCTGACTTTC. The chain uses TRBV7-8 and TRBJ2-6; D is ambiguous. The CDR3 spans 14 residues. V was cut by 4 bases and J by 4 bases, with 8 bases left in between. The V gene's germline CDR1 is SGHVS and CDR2 FQNEAQ.